A selection of T cell receptor beta chains follows, all from one sample in a study of blood T cell repertoires in COVID-19. Method: immunoSEQ multiplex PCR; TCRdb's copy keeps in-frame clones and lacks some. The sample includes approximately 150,000 clones, around 82% of them seen just once. Sequencing input: peripheral blood. The receptors shown here come from a man aged 70 or older with active or convalescent COVID-19. CDR3s include the opening cysteine and the closing phenylalanine or tryptophan. A D gene is named only where the DNA matches it firmly. Size is stated for part of the rows, as once, few or many counts, or as a class when the clone is expanded.

NA,TRBV7-9,NA,TRBJ1-2,TGTGCCAGCAGCTTAGCAGGAGGGCCGCGGGTGGGTGGCTACACCTTC,CASSLAGGPRVGGYTF
few,TRBV5-5,TRBD2,TRBJ2-1,TGTGCCAGCACCCAACTTCGAAGCGGGGGGTCCTACAATGAGCAGTTCTTC,CASTQLRSGGSYNEQFF
once,TRBV19,TRBD2,TRBJ2-1,TGTGCCAGTAGTATAGTGGCTAGCGGGATGGGCAATGAGCAGTTCTTC,CASSIVASGMGNEQFF
NA,TRBV28,TRBD1,TRBJ2-5,TGTGCCAGCCATCCTAGAGGACAGGGGGCAGAGACCCAGTACTTC,CASHPRGQGAETQYF
once,TRBV2,TRBD1,TRBJ1-1,TGTGCCAGCAGTGTCATACAGGGGGGAAATATGAACACTGAAGCTTTCTTT,CASSVIQGGNMNTEAFF
NA,TRBV3-1/TRBV3-2,TRBD1,TRBJ1-2,TGTGCCAGCAGCCACGGGACAGGGAGTGTTATCTATGGCTACACCTTC,CASSHGTGSVIYGYTF
NA,TRBV19,NA,TRBJ1-6,TGTGCCAGTAGTATAGTTTCGACAGGCGGGAGATCACCCCTCCACTTT,CASSIVSTGGRSPLHF
NA,TRBV5-6,NA,TRBJ1-2,TGTGCCAGCAGCTTGTATTTGAACTATGGCTACACCTTC,CASSLYLNYGYTF
NA,TRBV4-1,NA,TRBJ2-7,TGCGCCAGCAGCCAAGAGGGCCCAAGCTCCTACGAGCAGTACTTC,CASSQEGPSSYEQYF
NA,TRBV2,NA,TRBJ2-1,TGTGCCAGCAGTGAATCCCGGCGGAAATACAATGAGCAGTTCTTC,CASSESRRKYNEQFF
NA,TRBV4-3,NA,TRBJ1-5,TGCGCCAGCAGCCAAGATCCAGGGCACGGACAGCCCCAGCATTTT,CASSQDPGHGQPQHF
NA,TRBV4-1,NA,TRBJ1-5,TGCGCCAGCAGCCAAGAGTACAATCAGCCCCAGCATTTT,CASSQEYNQPQHF
few,TRBV19,NA,TRBJ1-4,TGTGCCAGTAGCACTTTTTACAGTACAACTAATGAAAAACTGTTTTTT,CASSTFYSTTNEKLFF
NA,TRBV6-2/TRBV6-3,TRBD2,TRBJ2-3,TGTGCCAGCAGTTACCGTTCTAGCGGGGGCCCATTAAAGTCAGATACGCAGTATTTT,CASSYRSSGGPLKSDTQYF
NA,TRBV7-9,TRBD1,TRBJ1-2,TGTGCCAGCAGCTCACAGGGGACCACAAAAGGGGGCTACACCTTC,CASSSQGTTKGGYTF
NA,TRBV5-1,TRBD1,TRBJ2-7,TGCGCCAGCAGCTTAGGGGGGACAGGGGTGAGCGAGCAGTACTTC,CASSLGGTGVSEQYF
NA,TRBV18,TRBD1,TRBJ2-7,TGTGCCAGCTCACCAGACAGGGCCACCTACGAGCAGTACTTC,CASSPDRATYEQYF
once,TRBV30,NA,TRBJ1-2,TGTGCCTGGAGACCTATGGGCACCTCCTATGGCTACACCTTC,CAWRPMGTSYGYTF
NA,TRBV18,TRBD1,TRBJ2-7,TGTGCCAGCTCACCTCCGACAGGGGGCTACGAGCAGTACTTC,CASSPPTGGYEQYF
NA,TRBV11-2,NA,TRBJ2-3,TGTGCCAGCAGCCCCATTGGGGCGGGGTCCACAGATACGCAGTATTTT,CASSPIGAGSTDTQYF
NA,TRBV27,NA,TRBJ2-1,TGTGCCAGCAGTTTAAGGGACACAACAGACAATGAGCAGTTCTTC,CASSLRDTTDNEQFF
NA,TRBV6-5,NA,TRBJ2-7,TGTGCCAGCAGTTTCCCAGGCTCCTACGAGCAGTACTTC,CASSFPGSYEQYF
NA,TRBV20-1,TRBD2,TRBJ2-7,TGCAGTGCTAGTCGGGAGGGGAACTACGAGCAGTACTTC,CSASREGNYEQYF
NA,TRBV30,NA,TRBJ2-7,TGTGCCTGGACAGGGGCTTACGAGCAGTACTTC,CAWTGAYEQYF
NA,TRBV5-4,TRBD1,TRBJ1-1,TGTGCCAGCAGCGGACCCGACAGGGAGGCTTTCTTT,CASSGPDREAFF
once,TRBV5-1,NA,TRBJ2-3,TGCGCCAGCAGCCAAACAGGGAGCACAGATACGCAGTATTTT,CASSQTGSTDTQYF
once,TRBV18,NA,TRBJ2-4,TGTGCCAGCTCATCTTATCTTGACATTCAGTACTTC,CASSSYLDIQYF
NA,TRBV13,TRBD2,TRBJ2-1,TGTGCCACAACTAGCGGGCGTTACAATGAGCAGTTCTTC,CATTSGRYNEQFF
NA,TRBV7-2,NA,TRBJ1-1,TGTGCCAGCAGCGGGAGAGGGGGCACTGAAGCTTTCTTT,CASSGRGGTEAFF
NA,TRBV4-1,TRBD1,TRBJ1-1,TGCGCCAGCAGCCAACCCCAGGGGGTAGCTTTCTTT,CASSQPQGVAFF
NA,TRBV30,NA,TRBJ1-5,TGTGCCTGGCAGGCCGGGGGCAATCAGCCCCAGCATTTT,CAWQAGGNQPQHF
once,TRBV7-2,TRBD2,TRBJ2-7,TGTGCCAGCAGCTTAGCGTCACTAGCGGAGGGCGAGCAGTACTTC,CASSLASLAEGEQYF
NA,TRBV6-5,NA,TRBJ2-6,TGTGCCAGCAGTTACGTCGTCCCTGGGGCCAACGTCCTGACTTTC,CASSYVVPGANVLTF
NA,TRBV7-2,TRBD1,TRBJ1-6,TGTGCCAGCAGCTTAGAACAGGGGGATTATTCACCCCTCCACTTT,CASSLEQGDYSPLHF
once,TRBV9,NA,TRBJ1-2,TGTGCCAGCAGCGTAGGTAGTTGGGGCAGATCTAACTATGGCTACACCTTC,CASSVGSWGRSNYGYTF
few,TRBV7-9,NA,TRBJ1-2,TGTGCCAGCAGCTTAGGCGCCGACTATGGCTACACCTTC,CASSLGADYGYTF
NA,TRBV19,NA,TRBJ2-3,TGTGCCAGTAGTATAGATTACCCGGGAGTTACGCAGTATTTT,CASSIDYPGVTQYF
NA,TRBV3-1/TRBV3-2,NA,TRBJ1-5,TGTGCCAGCAGCCAAGCTTTCCAGCCCCAGCATTTT,CASSQAFQPQHF
NA,TRBV4-3,NA,TRBJ2-7,TGCGCCAGCAGCCAAGACCTTCAGGGTTACGAGCAGTACTTC,CASSQDLQGYEQYF
NA,TRBV3-1/TRBV3-2,NA,TRBJ1-2,TGTGCCAGTTTCCCGCAGCGGGCCTATGGCTACACCTTC,CASFPQRAYGYTF
NA,TRBV5-4,TRBD1,TRBJ2-5,TGTGCCAGCAGTCGCGGAGACAGGGGTCCGGAGACCCAGTACTTC,CASSRGDRGPETQYF
once,TRBV28,TRBD2,TRBJ2-7,TGTGCCAGCAGTTCCAGCGGGAGGCCCAACGAGCAGTACTTC,CASSSSGRPNEQYF
NA,TRBV24-1,NA,TRBJ1-5,TGTGCCACGCAACAGGGAAATCAGCCCCAGCATTTT,CATQQGNQPQHF
NA,TRBV10-3,TRBD1,TRBJ2-7,TGTGCCATTTCGACAGGGCTAAGCGACGAGCAGTACTTC,CAISTGLSDEQYF
NA,TRBV6-5,NA,TRBJ1-1,TGTGCCAGCAGCTACGTCGCGGGTGGCACTGAAGCTTTCTTT,CASSYVAGGTEAFF
NA,TRBV27,NA,TRBJ1-1,TGTGCCAGCAGTTTTTCCCCCCCGGGGGGCACTGAAGCTTTCTTT,CASSFSPPGGTEAFF
NA,TRBV19,NA,TRBJ1-4,TGTGCCAGTACCAGGGGTTTCGCGACTAATGAAAAACTGTTTTTT,CASTRGFATNEKLFF
NA,TRBV28,NA,TRBJ2-5,TGTGCCAGCAGTTCCTATAAAGAGACCCAGTACTTC,CASSSYKETQYF
many,TRBV10-3,TRBD1,TRBJ2-5,TGTGCCATCAGTGGGACAGGTCAAGAGACCCAGTACTTC,CAISGTGQETQYF
NA,TRBV5-1,NA,TRBJ1-4,TGCGCCAGCAGCTTGGTACCGGGGGATGAAAAACTGTTTTTT,CASSLVPGDEKLFF